This T cell receptor beta chain derives from a study of blood T cells in healthy people across ages. A second PCR, run for about 6 to 11 cycles, used a sample-barcoded 5' primer plus a J-beta primer mix. TCRdb re-analysed the 5' RACE reads in MiXCR, keeping a single row per CDR3 protein. The table records about 620,000 distinct CDR3 sequences, roughly 21% of them present only once. The CDR3 length is 16 residues. V was pared by 3 bases and J by 4 bases, with 11 bases of the junction left unmatched. Germline values: CDR1 SGHRS, CDR2 YFSETQ. This clonotype has more than one count but fewer than ten. Input material: blood. The source of this sequence is a man in his 70s in good health. The J gene is TRBJ2-5, the V gene TRBV5-1; 8 nucleotides align to TRBD1. The CDR3 here is CASSYSSGGSTETQYF. CDR3 DNA: TGCGCCAGCAGCTACAGCTCAGGGGGCTCGACAGAGACCCAGTACTTC.